This is a list of T cell receptor beta chains from one sample in a study of blood T cell repertoires in COVID-19. Repertoires were generated with immunoSEQ multiplex PCR, while TCRdb's copy carries only in-frame clones and drops some. The table records tens of thousands of clones, around 82% of them present only once. The sample comprised peripheral blood. The receptors were gathered from a woman between 55 and 75 years old with acute or convalescent COVID-19. Both conserved end residues are part of each CDR3. D genes are given only for firm matches. Expanded clones are given a class, and other clones once, few, many or no size at all.

j_gene: TRBJ2-5
d_gene: -
abundance: few
v_gene: TRBV10-1
CDR3aa: CASSRPQGQETQYF
CDR3nt: TGCGCCAGCAGTCGACCACAGGGTCAAGAGACCCAGTACTTC

j_gene: TRBJ2-7
d_gene: TRBD2
abundance: once
v_gene: TRBV5-1
CDR3aa: CASNPGLAGLYEQYF
CDR3nt: TGCGCCAGCAACCCGGGACTAGCGGGACTCTACGAGCAGTACTTC

j_gene: TRBJ1-1
d_gene: -
abundance: -
v_gene: TRBV7-2
CDR3aa: CASSLDSSRTEAFF
CDR3nt: TGTGCCAGCAGCTTAGACTCATCGAGGACTGAAGCTTTCTTT

j_gene: TRBJ2-5
d_gene: -
abundance: few
v_gene: TRBV7-9
CDR3aa: CASSHPYPDSDKETQYF
CDR3nt: TGTGCCAGCAGCCACCCGTATCCGGACAGCGACAAAGAGACCCAGTACTTC

j_gene: TRBJ2-1
d_gene: TRBD2
abundance: -
v_gene: TRBV6-1
CDR3aa: CASSELREVNEQFF
CDR3nt: TGTGCCAGCAGTGAATTGCGGGAGGTGAATGAGCAGTTCTTC

j_gene: TRBJ1-1
d_gene: -
abundance: -
v_gene: TRBV5-5
CDR3aa: CASSLVEDSISFF
CDR3nt: TGTGCCAGCAGCTTGGTTGAGGATAGTATATCTTTCTTT

j_gene: TRBJ1-5
d_gene: TRBD1
abundance: -
v_gene: TRBV6-2/TRBV6-3
CDR3aa: CASSPGQGRPNQPQHF
CDR3nt: TGTGCCAGCAGCCCTGGACAGGGCCGACCCAATCAGCCCCAGCATTTT

j_gene: TRBJ1-1
d_gene: -
abundance: -
v_gene: TRBV6-6
CDR3aa: CATYHPTGSSDEAFF
CDR3nt: TGTGCCACCTACCACCCGACAGGCTCATCCGATGAAGCTTTCTTT

j_gene: TRBJ1-4
d_gene: -
abundance: -
v_gene: TRBV5-6
CDR3aa: CASSLSKGRVDEKLFF
CDR3nt: TGTGCCAGCAGCTTAAGCAAAGGCAGGGTTGATGAAAAACTGTTTTTT

j_gene: TRBJ1-5
d_gene: -
abundance: once
v_gene: TRBV7-6
CDR3aa: CASSSSGNQPQHF
CDR3nt: TGTGCCAGCAGCTCCTCGGGGAATCAGCCCCAGCATTTT

j_gene: TRBJ2-7
d_gene: TRBD2
abundance: -
v_gene: TRBV9
CDR3aa: CASSVGVSGVEQYF
CDR3nt: TGTGCCAGCAGCGTAGGAGTTAGCGGGGTCGAGCAGTACTTC

j_gene: TRBJ1-2
d_gene: -
abundance: -
v_gene: TRBV19
CDR3aa: CASSESGGLTSNYGYTF
CDR3nt: TGTGCCAGTAGCGAAAGCGGCGGACTAACTTCTAACTATGGCTACACCTTC

j_gene: TRBJ1-2
d_gene: TRBD1
abundance: -
v_gene: TRBV6-6
CDR3aa: CASSHRGPGGYTF
CDR3nt: TGTGCCAGCAGTCACAGGGGGCCGGGTGGCTACACCTTC

j_gene: TRBJ2-7
d_gene: -
abundance: -
v_gene: TRBV30
CDR3aa: CAWSVAYEQYF
CDR3nt: TGTGCCTGGAGCGTAGCCTACGAGCAGTACTTC

j_gene: TRBJ2-1
d_gene: -
abundance: -
v_gene: TRBV5-1
CDR3aa: CASSLELAHYNEQFF
CDR3nt: TGCGCCAGCAGCTTGGAACTAGCCCATTACAATGAGCAGTTCTTC

j_gene: TRBJ2-3
d_gene: TRBD2
abundance: -
v_gene: TRBV7-9
CDR3aa: CASSFQTSGVGDTQYF
CDR3nt: TGTGCCAGCAGCTTCCAGACTAGCGGGGTGGGAGATACGCAGTATTTT

j_gene: TRBJ2-4
d_gene: TRBD1
abundance: once
v_gene: TRBV27
CDR3aa: CASSLNRGPDKNIQYF
CDR3nt: TGTGCCAGCAGTTTAAACAGGGGGCCTGACAAAAACATTCAGTACTTC

j_gene: TRBJ2-3
d_gene: TRBD1
abundance: -
v_gene: TRBV6-5
CDR3aa: CASSYLDRGTDTQYF
CDR3nt: TGTGCCAGCAGTTACCTGGACAGGGGCACAGATACGCAGTATTTT

j_gene: TRBJ2-1
d_gene: TRBD1
abundance: once
v_gene: TRBV5-1
CDR3aa: CASMRTGGLDEQFF
CDR3nt: TGCGCCAGCATGCGGACAGGCGGATTGGATGAGCAGTTCTTC

j_gene: TRBJ2-4
d_gene: -
abundance: few
v_gene: TRBV6-5
CDR3aa: CASRPGLFEGIQYF
CDR3nt: TGTGCCAGCAGACCGGGACTTTTCGAAGGCATTCAGTACTTC

j_gene: TRBJ1-2
d_gene: -
abundance: -
v_gene: TRBV19
CDR3aa: CASSFPGVWGYGYTF
CDR3nt: TGTGCCAGTAGTTTCCCAGGGGTCTGGGGATATGGCTACACCTTC

j_gene: TRBJ1-3
d_gene: -
abundance: -
v_gene: TRBV6-5
CDR3aa: CASKDRPFSGNTIYF
CDR3nt: TGTGCCAGCAAAGACAGGCCTTTCTCTGGAAACACCATATATTTT

j_gene: TRBJ1-6
d_gene: -
abundance: -
v_gene: TRBV6-5
CDR3aa: CASSYREGTGSPLHF
CDR3nt: TGTGCCAGCAGTTACCGGGAGGGCACAGGATCACCCCTCCACTTT

j_gene: TRBJ1-6
d_gene: -
abundance: -
v_gene: TRBV20-1
CDR3aa: CSASSSGWDSPLHF
CDR3nt: TGCAGTGCTAGTAGCTCGGGGTGGGATTCACCCCTCCACTTT

j_gene: TRBJ1-1
d_gene: -
abundance: -
v_gene: TRBV5-4
CDR3aa: CASSLALDFDTEAFF
CDR3nt: TGTGCCAGCAGCTTGGCCTTGGACTTTGACACTGAAGCTTTCTTT

j_gene: TRBJ1-1
d_gene: -
abundance: -
v_gene: TRBV6-5
CDR3aa: CASSYEVLGGTEAFF
CDR3nt: TGTGCCAGCAGTTACGAGGTCTTGGGGGGAACTGAAGCTTTCTTT

j_gene: TRBJ2-5
d_gene: -
abundance: -
v_gene: TRBV3-1/TRBV3-2
CDR3aa: CASSQDFGTGTQYF
CDR3nt: TGTGCCAGCAGCCAAGACTTTGGTACCGGGACCCAGTACTTC

j_gene: TRBJ2-7
d_gene: TRBD2
abundance: -
v_gene: TRBV28
CDR3aa: CASSRPGTSVEKQYF
CDR3nt: TGTGCCAGCAGTCGCCCGGGGACTAGCGTCGAGAAGCAGTACTTC

j_gene: TRBJ2-2
d_gene: TRBD1
abundance: few
v_gene: TRBV5-1
CDR3aa: CASSFPPLGQGTNTGELFF
CDR3nt: TGCGCCAGCAGCTTTCCTCCCTTGGGACAGGGAACGAACACCGGGGAGCTGTTTTTT

j_gene: TRBJ2-1
d_gene: -
abundance: -
v_gene: TRBV10-3
CDR3aa: CAISVLEDEQFF
CDR3nt: TGTGCCATCAGTGTACTAGAAGATGAGCAGTTCTTC

j_gene: TRBJ1-2
d_gene: -
abundance: -
v_gene: TRBV30
CDR3aa: CAWSTRPDSHGYTF
CDR3nt: TGTGCCTGGAGTACCCGCCCGGACAGCCATGGCTACACCTTC

j_gene: TRBJ1-5
d_gene: -
abundance: -
v_gene: TRBV30
CDR3aa: CAWSKEGWGNQPQHF
CDR3nt: TGTGCCTGGAGTAAGGAGGGGTGGGGCAATCAGCCCCAGCATTTT

j_gene: TRBJ2-7
d_gene: TRBD1
abundance: -
v_gene: TRBV28
CDR3aa: CASSLAGQGRRYEQYF
CDR3nt: TGTGCCAGCAGTTTAGCAGGACAGGGGAGAAGATACGAGCAGTACTTC

j_gene: TRBJ2-3
d_gene: -
abundance: -
v_gene: TRBV2
CDR3aa: CASIPGYPDTQYF
CDR3nt: TGTGCCAGCATCCCCGGGTACCCAGATACGCAGTATTTT

j_gene: TRBJ1-2
d_gene: TRBD1
abundance: -
v_gene: TRBV6-1
CDR3aa: CASSEQGVHGYTF
CDR3nt: TGTGCCAGCAGTGAACAGGGGGTCCATGGCTACACCTTC

j_gene: TRBJ2-1
d_gene: TRBD2
abundance: -
v_gene: TRBV6-5
CDR3aa: CASSYGTSDEQFF
CDR3nt: TGTGCCAGCAGTTACGGGACTAGCGATGAGCAGTTCTTC

j_gene: TRBJ1-4
d_gene: -
abundance: -
v_gene: TRBV29-1
CDR3aa: CSVGDTIGNEKLFF
CDR3nt: TGCAGCGTTGGGGACACCATCGGCAATGAAAAACTGTTTTTT

j_gene: TRBJ2-4
d_gene: -
abundance: few
v_gene: TRBV9
CDR3aa: CASSVDRPKYLRQGKNIQYF
CDR3nt: TGTGCCAGCAGCGTAGATCGCCCGAAATATCTCCGGCAGGGCAAAAACATTCAGTACTTC

j_gene: TRBJ2-6
d_gene: -
abundance: -
v_gene: TRBV10-1
CDR3aa: CASSDNRGAEGANVLTF
CDR3nt: TGCGCCAGCAGTGATAATCGGGGGGCGGAAGGGGCCAACGTCCTGACTTTC

j_gene: TRBJ1-2
d_gene: -
abundance: few
v_gene: TRBV6-2/TRBV6-3
CDR3aa: CASSEQLYGYTF
CDR3nt: TGTGCCAGCAGTGAGCAACTCTATGGCTACACCTTC

j_gene: TRBJ1-2
d_gene: -
abundance: -
v_gene: TRBV5-1
CDR3aa: CASSLSGDIYGYTF
CDR3nt: TGCGCCAGCAGCTTGTCAGGGGATATCTATGGCTACACCTTC

j_gene: TRBJ2-3
d_gene: -
abundance: -
v_gene: TRBV7-2
CDR3aa: CASSRAYAGDTQYF
CDR3nt: TGTGCCAGCAGCCGGGCCTACGCGGGGGATACGCAGTATTTT

j_gene: TRBJ1-1
d_gene: TRBD1
abundance: -
v_gene: TRBV10-3
CDR3aa: CAISESGQGRSEAFF
CDR3nt: TGTGCCATCAGTGAGTCGGGACAGGGGAGGTCTGAAGCTTTCTTT

j_gene: TRBJ1-5
d_gene: TRBD1
abundance: -
v_gene: TRBV7-2
CDR3aa: CASSLRGRFLRPQHF
CDR3nt: TGTGCCAGCAGCCTCAGGGGGCGCTTTCTAAGGCCCCAGCATTTT

j_gene: TRBJ1-5
d_gene: TRBD1
abundance: -
v_gene: TRBV6-4
CDR3aa: CASRPGQTNQPQHF
CDR3nt: TGTGCCAGCAGACCGGGACAGACCAATCAGCCCCAGCATTTT

j_gene: TRBJ1-5
d_gene: TRBD1
abundance: -
v_gene: TRBV19
CDR3aa: CASSIGGQGQPQHF
CDR3nt: TGTGCCAGTAGTATAGGGGGACAGGGGCAGCCCCAGCATTTT

j_gene: TRBJ2-1
d_gene: TRBD1
abundance: once
v_gene: TRBV5-6
CDR3aa: CASSSGMGQGNNEQFF
CDR3nt: TGTGCCAGCAGCAGCGGCATGGGACAGGGGAACAATGAGCAGTTCTTC

j_gene: TRBJ1-1
d_gene: -
abundance: -
v_gene: TRBV19
CDR3aa: CASSLAQGLEAFF
CDR3nt: TGTGCCAGTAGTTTGGCCCAGGGGCTTGAAGCTTTCTTT

j_gene: TRBJ2-7
d_gene: TRBD1
abundance: -
v_gene: TRBV28
CDR3aa: CASSNPGTASYEQYF
CDR3nt: TGTGCCAGCAGTAACCCCGGGACAGCCTCCTACGAGCAGTACTTC

j_gene: TRBJ2-3
d_gene: -
abundance: -
v_gene: TRBV12-2
CDR3aa: CASRLACRGPDTQYF
CDR3nt: TGTGCAAGTCGCTTAGCATGCAGGGGCCCAGATACGCAGTATTTT

j_gene: TRBJ2-7
d_gene: -
abundance: -
v_gene: TRBV11-2
CDR3aa: CASSSNPGLYEQYF
CDR3nt: TGTGCCAGCAGCTCGAATCCAGGGCTTTACGAGCAGTACTTC

j_gene: TRBJ2-3
d_gene: -
abundance: -
v_gene: TRBV5-8
CDR3aa: CASSLKGADTQYF
CDR3nt: TGTGCCAGCAGCTTAAAAGGGGCCGATACGCAGTATTTT

j_gene: TRBJ2-2
d_gene: TRBD2
abundance: once
v_gene: TRBV4-2
CDR3aa: CASRDPGLAGEGTGELFF
CDR3nt: TGTGCCAGCAGAGACCCGGGACTAGCGGGAGAGGGCACCGGGGAGCTGTTTTTT